The source of this T cell receptor delta chain is a study of gamma-delta T cells after stem cell transplantation. TCRdb fed the RT-PCR reads to CATT. The sample includes approximately 2,500 delta-chain clones, 7.5% to 8.5% of them seen just once. This clone occurred a few times. It differs at one base from a far larger clone, so likely a read error. The germline gives CDR1 GEAIGNYY, CDR2 EKD. The CDR3 totals 19 residues. V trimming: 1 base; J trimming: 0 bases; junction bases outside the gene matches: 15. The material sequenced was gamma-delta T cells. The receptor was derived from a human donor. It is not recorded whose cells these are; they may come from a transplant donor. This sequence joins TRDV2 and TRDJ1, with 8 nucleotides matching TRDD3. The CDR3 nucleotides are TGTGCCTGTGACACAATCTCGCATACTGGGGGCCTGCACACCGATAAACTCATCTTT. This gives the protein CACDTISHTGGLHTDKLIF.